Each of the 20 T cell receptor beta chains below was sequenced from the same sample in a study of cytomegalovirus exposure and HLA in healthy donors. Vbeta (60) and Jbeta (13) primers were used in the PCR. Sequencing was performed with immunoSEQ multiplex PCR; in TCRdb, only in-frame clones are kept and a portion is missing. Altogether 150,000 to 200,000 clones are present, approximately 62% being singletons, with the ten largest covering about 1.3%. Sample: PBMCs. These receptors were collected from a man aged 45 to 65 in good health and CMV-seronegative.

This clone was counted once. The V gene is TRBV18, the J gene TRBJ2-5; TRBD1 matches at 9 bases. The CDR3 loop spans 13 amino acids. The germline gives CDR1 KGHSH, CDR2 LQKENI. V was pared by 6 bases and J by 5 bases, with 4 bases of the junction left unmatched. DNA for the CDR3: TGTGCCAGCTCCCCAGACAGGGGGGAGACCCAGTACTTC. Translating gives CASSPDRGETQYF.

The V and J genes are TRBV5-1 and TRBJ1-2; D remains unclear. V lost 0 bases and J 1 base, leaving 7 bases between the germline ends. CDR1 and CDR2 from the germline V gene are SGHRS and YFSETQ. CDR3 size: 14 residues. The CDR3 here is CASSLEPGNYGYTF. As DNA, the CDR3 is TGCGCCAGCAGCTTGGAACCCGGTAACTATGGCTACACCTTC.

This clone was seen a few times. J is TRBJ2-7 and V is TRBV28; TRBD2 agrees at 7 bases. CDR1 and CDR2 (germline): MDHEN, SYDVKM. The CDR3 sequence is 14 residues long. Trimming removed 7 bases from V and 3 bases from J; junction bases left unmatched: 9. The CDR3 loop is CASNPLGGFYEQYF. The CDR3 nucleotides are TGTGCCAGCAACCCTCTGGGGGGGTTCTACGAGCAGTACTTC. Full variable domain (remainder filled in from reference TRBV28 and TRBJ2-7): DVKVTQSSRYLVKRTGEKVFLECVQDMDHENMFWYRQDPGLGLRLIYFSYDVKMKEKGDIPEGYSVSREKKERFSLILESASTNQTSMYLCASNPLGGFYEQYFGPGTRLTVT.

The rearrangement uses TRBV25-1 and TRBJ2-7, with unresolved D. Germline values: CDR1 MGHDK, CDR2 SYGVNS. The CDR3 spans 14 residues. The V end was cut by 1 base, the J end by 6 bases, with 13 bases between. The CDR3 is CASSELGPLGEQYF. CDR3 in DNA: TGTGCCAGCAGTGAATTGGGCCCCCTGGGCGAGCAGTACTTC.

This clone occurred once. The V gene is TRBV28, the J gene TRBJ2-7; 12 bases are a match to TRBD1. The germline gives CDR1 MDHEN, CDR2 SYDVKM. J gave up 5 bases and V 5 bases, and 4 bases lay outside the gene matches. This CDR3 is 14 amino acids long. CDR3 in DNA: TGTGCCAGCAGTCCGGGACAGGGGGCCCACGAGCAGTACTTC. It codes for CASSPGQGAHEQYF.

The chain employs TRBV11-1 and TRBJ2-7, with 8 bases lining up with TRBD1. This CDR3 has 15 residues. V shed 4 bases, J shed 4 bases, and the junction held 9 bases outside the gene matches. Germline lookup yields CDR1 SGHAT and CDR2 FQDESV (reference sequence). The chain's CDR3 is CASSSSDRGQYEQYF. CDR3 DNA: TGTGCCAGCAGCTCGTCTGACAGGGGTCAGTACGAGCAGTACTTC.

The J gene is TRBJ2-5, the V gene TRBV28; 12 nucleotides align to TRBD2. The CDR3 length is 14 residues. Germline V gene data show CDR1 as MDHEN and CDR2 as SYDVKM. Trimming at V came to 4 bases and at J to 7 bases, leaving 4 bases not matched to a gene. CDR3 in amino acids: CASSSSGGAGTQYF. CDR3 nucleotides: TGTGCCAGCAGTTCTAGCGGGGGGGCCGGGACCCAGTACTTC.

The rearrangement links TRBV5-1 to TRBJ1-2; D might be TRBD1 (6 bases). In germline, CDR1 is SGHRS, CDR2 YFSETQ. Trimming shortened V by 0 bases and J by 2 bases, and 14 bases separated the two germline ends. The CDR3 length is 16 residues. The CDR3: CASSLAKGGWNYGYTF. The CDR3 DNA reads TGCGCCAGCAGCTTGGCCAAGGGGGGGTGGAACTATGGCTACACCTTC. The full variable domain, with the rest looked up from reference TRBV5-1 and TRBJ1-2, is KAGVTQTPRYLIKTRGQQVTLSCSPISGHRSVSWYQQTPGQGLQFLFEYFSETQRNKGNFPGRFSGRQFSNSRSEMNVSTLELGDSALYLCASSLAKGGWNYGYTFGSGTRLTVV.

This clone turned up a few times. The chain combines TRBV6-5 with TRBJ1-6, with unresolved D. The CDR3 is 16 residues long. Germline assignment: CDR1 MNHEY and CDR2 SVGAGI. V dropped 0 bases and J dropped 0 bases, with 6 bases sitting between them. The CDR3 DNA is TGTGCCAGCAGTTACTCGGGGAGCTCCTATAATTCACCCCTCCACTTT. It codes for CASSYSGSSYNSPLHF.

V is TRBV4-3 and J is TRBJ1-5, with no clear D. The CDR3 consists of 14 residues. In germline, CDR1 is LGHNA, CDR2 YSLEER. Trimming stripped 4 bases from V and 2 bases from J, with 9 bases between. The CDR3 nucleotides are TGCGCCAGCAGCCTTGAGATCGGCAATCAGCCCCAGCATTTT. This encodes CASSLEIGNQPQHF.

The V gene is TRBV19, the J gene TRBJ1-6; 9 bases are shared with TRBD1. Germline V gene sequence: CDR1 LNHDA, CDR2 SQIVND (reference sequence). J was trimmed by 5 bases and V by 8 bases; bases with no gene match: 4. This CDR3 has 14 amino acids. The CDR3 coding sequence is TGTGCCAGTTCAACAGGGGGCCATAATTCACCCCTCCACTTT. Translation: CASSTGGHNSPLHF. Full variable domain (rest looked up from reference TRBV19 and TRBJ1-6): DGGITQSPKYLFRKEGQNVTLSCEQNLNHDAMYWYRQDPGQGLRLIYYSQIVNDFQKGDIAEGYSVSREKKESFPLTVTSAQKNPTAFYLCASSTGGHNSPLHFGNGTRLTVT.

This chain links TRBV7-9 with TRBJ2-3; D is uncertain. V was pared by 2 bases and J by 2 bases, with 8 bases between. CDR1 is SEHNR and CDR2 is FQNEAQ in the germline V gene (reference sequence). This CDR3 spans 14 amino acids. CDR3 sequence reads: CASSLSTATDTQYF. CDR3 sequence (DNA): TGTGCCAGCAGCTTATCTACCGCCACAGATACGCAGTATTTT.

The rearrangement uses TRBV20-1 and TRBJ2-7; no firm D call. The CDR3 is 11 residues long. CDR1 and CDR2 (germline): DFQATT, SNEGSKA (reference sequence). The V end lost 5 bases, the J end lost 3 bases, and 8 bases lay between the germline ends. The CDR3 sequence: CSAWSDYEQYF. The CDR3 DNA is TGCAGTGCTTGGAGCGACTACGAGCAGTACTTC.

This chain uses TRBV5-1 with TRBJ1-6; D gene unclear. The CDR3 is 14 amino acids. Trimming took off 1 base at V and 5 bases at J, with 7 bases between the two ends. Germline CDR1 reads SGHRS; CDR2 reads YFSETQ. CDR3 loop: CASSLTPNNSPLHF. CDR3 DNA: TGCGCCAGCAGCTTGACACCGAATAATTCACCCCTCCACTTT.

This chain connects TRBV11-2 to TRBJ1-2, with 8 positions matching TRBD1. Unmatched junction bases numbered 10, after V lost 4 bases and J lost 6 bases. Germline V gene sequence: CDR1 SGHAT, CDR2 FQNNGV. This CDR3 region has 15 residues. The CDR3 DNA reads TGTGCCAGCAGCTCGTACCAGGGGGCGCATAATGGCTACACCTTC. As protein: CASSSYQGAHNGYTF.

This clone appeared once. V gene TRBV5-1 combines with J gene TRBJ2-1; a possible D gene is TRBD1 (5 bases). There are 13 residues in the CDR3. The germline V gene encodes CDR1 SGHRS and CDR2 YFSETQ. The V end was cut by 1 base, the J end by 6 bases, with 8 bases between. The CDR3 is CASSLTGANEQFF. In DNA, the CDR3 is TGCGCCAGCAGCTTGACTGGGGCCAATGAGCAGTTCTTC.

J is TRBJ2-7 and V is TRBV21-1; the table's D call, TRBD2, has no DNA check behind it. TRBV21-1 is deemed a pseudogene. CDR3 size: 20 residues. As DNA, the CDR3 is TGTGCCAGCAGCAAAAAGGGGGCCCCCGGACTAGCGGTCCGGTCCTACGAGCAGTACTTC. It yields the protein CASSKKGAPGLAVRSYEQYF.

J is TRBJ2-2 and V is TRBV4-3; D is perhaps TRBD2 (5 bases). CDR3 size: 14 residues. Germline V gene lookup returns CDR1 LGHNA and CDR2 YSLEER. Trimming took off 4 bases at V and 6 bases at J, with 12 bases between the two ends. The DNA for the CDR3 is TGCGCCAGCAGCCGGAGGACTCTCTCCGGGGAGCTGTTTTTT. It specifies CASSRRTLSGELFF.

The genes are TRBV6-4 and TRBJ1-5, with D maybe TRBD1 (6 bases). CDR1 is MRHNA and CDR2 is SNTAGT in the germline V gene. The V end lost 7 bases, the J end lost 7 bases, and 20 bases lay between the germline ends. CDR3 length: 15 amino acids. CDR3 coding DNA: TGTGCCAGCAACAGGGCTCGCAATAAGAACCAGCCCCAGCATTTT. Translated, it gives CASNRARNKNQPQHF.

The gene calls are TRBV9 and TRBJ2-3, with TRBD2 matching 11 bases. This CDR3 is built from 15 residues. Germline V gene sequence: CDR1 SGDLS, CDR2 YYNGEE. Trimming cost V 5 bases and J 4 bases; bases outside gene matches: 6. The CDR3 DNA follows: TGTGCCAGCAGTGGACTAGCGGGCAGGGCAGATACGCAGTATTTT. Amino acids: CASSGLAGRADTQYF. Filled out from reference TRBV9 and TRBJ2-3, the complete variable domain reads DSGVTQTPKHLITATGQRVTLRCSPRSGDLSVYWYQQSLDQGLQFLIQYYNGEERAKGNILERFSAQQFPDLHSELNLSSLELGDSALYFCASSGLAGRADTQYFGPGTRLTVL.